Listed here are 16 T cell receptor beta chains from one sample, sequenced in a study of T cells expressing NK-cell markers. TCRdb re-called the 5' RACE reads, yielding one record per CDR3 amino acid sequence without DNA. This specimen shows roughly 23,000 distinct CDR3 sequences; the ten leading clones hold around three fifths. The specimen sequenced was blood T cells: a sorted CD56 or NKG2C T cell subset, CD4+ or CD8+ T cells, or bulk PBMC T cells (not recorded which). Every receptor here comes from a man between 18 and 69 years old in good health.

This CDR3 is CASSHPRAGFSGYTF. The chain uses TRBV12-3 or TRBV12-4 and TRBJ1-2; TCRdb gives TRBD1 as the D gene, but with no DNA this cannot be confirmed. CDR3 length: 15 residues.

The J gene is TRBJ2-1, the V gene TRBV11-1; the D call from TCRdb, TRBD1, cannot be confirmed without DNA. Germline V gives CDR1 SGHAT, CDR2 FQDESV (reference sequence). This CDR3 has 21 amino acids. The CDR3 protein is CASSLVLWAGGTADSYNEQFF.

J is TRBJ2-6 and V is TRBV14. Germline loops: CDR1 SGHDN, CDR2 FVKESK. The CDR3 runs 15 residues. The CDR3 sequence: CASSRLDPGANVLTF.

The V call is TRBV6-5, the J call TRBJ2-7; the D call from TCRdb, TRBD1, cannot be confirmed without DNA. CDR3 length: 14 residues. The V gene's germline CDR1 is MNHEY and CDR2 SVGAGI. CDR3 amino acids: CASSYQLGRPEQYF.

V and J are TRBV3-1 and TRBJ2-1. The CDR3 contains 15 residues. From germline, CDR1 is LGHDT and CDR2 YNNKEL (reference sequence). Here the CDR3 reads CASSQGESSYNEQFF.

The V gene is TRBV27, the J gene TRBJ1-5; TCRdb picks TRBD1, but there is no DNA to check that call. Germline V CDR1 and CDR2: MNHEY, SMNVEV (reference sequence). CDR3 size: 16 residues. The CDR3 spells CASSSGQQTRNQPQHF.

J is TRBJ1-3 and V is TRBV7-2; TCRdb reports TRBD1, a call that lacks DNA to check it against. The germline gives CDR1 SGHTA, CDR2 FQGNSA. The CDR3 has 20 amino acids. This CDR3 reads CASSPWSSTGAFGTGNTIYF.

CDR3: CASSIPHSGANVLTF. J is TRBJ2-6 and V is TRBV19; TCRdb gives TRBD1 as the D gene, but with no DNA this cannot be confirmed. Germline CDR1 is LNHDA and CDR2 is SQIVND (reference sequence). The CDR3 length is 15 residues.

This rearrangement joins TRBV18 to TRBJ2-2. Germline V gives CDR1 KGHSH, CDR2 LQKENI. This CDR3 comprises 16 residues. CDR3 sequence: CASSPPSTPNTGELFF.

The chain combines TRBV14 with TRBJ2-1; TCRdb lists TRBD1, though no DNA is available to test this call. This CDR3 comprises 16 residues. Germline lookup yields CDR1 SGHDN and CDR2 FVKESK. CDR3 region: CASSRWRTETYNEQFF.

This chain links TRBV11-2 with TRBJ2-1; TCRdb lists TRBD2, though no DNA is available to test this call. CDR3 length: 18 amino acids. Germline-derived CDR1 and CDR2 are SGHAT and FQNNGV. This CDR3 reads CASSLGVIAGGPRNEQFF.

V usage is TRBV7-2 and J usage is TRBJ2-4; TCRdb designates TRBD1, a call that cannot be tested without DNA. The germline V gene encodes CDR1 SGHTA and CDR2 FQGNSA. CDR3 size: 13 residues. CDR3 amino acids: CASSSLSGDIQYF.

Here the CDR3 reads CASRTGNSYNEQFF. The V gene is TRBV27, the J gene TRBJ2-1. The germline V gene encodes CDR1 MNHEY and CDR2 SMNVEV (reference sequence). This CDR3 spans 14 amino acids.

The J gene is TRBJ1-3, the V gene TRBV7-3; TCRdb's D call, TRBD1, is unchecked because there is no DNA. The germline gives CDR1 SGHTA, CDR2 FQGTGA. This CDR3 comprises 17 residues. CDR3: CASSLDRGAPSGNTIYF.

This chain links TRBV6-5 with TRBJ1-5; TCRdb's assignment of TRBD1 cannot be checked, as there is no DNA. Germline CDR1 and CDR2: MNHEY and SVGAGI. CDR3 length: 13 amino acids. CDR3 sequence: CASSYQGNQPQHF.

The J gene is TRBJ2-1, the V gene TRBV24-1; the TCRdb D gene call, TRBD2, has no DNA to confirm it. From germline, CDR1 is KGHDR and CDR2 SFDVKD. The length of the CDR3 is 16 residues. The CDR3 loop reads CATSDPGQKREGEQFF.